The following is a T cell receptor (beta chain) sequence with its context. This specimen belongs to a study of response to subunit inactivated influenza vaccine. TCRdb used MiXCR to reprocess the RT-PCR reads, holding one entry per CDR3 protein. The repertoire holds 280,000 or so distinct CDR3 sequences, with 20% to 25% as singletons. V gave up 3 bases and J gave up 5 bases, with 11 bases separating them. Germline CDR1 and CDR2: SGHRS and YFSETQ. The CDR3 is made up of 13 amino acids. V is TRBV5-1 and J is TRBJ2-5; TRBD2 is a possible D gene (5 bases). This specimen consisted of PBMCs from blood, obtained about 19 months after vaccination. The sequence came from a man between 50 and 75 years old who received an inactivated influenza vaccine. CDR3 protein: CASSSVPGETQYF. CDR3 sequence (DNA): TGCGCCAGCAGCTCAGTCCCGGGGGAGACCCAGTACTTC. Full variable domain (missing parts from reference TRBV5-1 and TRBJ2-5): KAGVTQTPRYLIKTRGQQVTLSCSPISGHRSVSWYQQTPGQGLQFLFEYFSETQRNKGNFPGRFSGRQFSNSRSEMNVSTLELGDSALYLCASSSVPGETQYFGPGTRLLVL.